The TCR beta chain described here comes from a study of blood T cell repertoires in COVID-19. About the study: The United States, Italy and Spain supplied acute and convalescent COVID-19 samples. Nucleic acid was either cDNA or gDNA, and it came from T cells, B-cell-depleted T cells, or PBMCs.

In germline, CDR1 is ENHRY, CDR2 SYGVKD. There are 13 residues in the CDR3. V lost 10 bases to trimming and J lost 4 bases; unmatched junction nucleotides: 6. In the original analysis: Cell counts per sample came from amplifying reference gene primers. The method was immunoSEQ multiplex PCR; TCRdb's version includes in-frame clones alone and lacks a portion of them. That table is the source of V, J and clone size, and D and trimming were worked out from the DNA. The sample lists over 50,000 clones; about 91% were seen once. Material for sequencing was peripheral blood. The chain has TRBV10-3 and TRBJ2-2, with 7 bases matching TRBD1. This TCR was recovered from a man aged 45-65 years with active COVID-19. The CDR3 is CANRQGITGELFF. The CDR3 coding sequence is TGTGCCAATCGACAGGGTATCACCGGGGAGCTGTTTTTT.